These 10 T cell receptor beta chains came from one sample sequenced in a study of CD8+CD57+ T cells in acquired aplastic anemia. Profiles of TCR beta VDJ and CDR3 were generated from a genomic DNA template. In TCRdb, the reads were re-called with MiXCR into one record per CDR3 protein. Of 150,000 to 200,000 distinct CDR3 sequences in the sample, 48% were seen once. Patients chosen for sequencing had CD8+CD57+ cells that had expanded, as shown by flow cytometry. Material for sequencing was sorted CD4+, CD8+, or CD8+CD57+ T cells (not recorded which) from PBMCs. The receptors shown here come from a human donor with aplastic anemia.

The rearrangement links TRBV15 to TRBJ1-1; weak D call: TRBD1 (5 bases). CDR1 and CDR2 from the germline V gene are LNHNV and YYDKDF (reference sequence). V dropped 7 bases and J dropped 10 bases, with 16 bases sitting between them. There are 12 residues in the CDR3. CDR3 sequence: CATNRGGAGAFF. The CDR3 coding sequence is TGTGCCACCAACCGGGGGGGAGCGGGAGCTTTCTTT.

This clonotype has at least ten counts. The chain employs TRBV7-2 and TRBJ1-1, with D maybe TRBD1 (5 bases). Trimming took 5 bases from V and 3 from J, leaving 16 bases between them. This CDR3 region has 15 residues. Per the germline V gene, CDR1 is SGHTA and CDR2 is FQGNSA. DNA of the CDR3: TGTGCCAGCAGCGTTCGACAGCTTAGGGACACTGAAGCTTTCTTT. Residues: CASSVRQLRDTEAFF.

This rearrangement joins TRBV15 to TRBJ1-4; no reliable D call. Trimming pared 1 base from V and 3 bases from J, leaving 6 bases between. Germline lookup yields CDR1 LNHNV and CDR2 YYDKDF (reference sequence). This CDR3 comprises 14 residues. CDR3: CATSRGIANEKLFF. Written as DNA, the CDR3 is TGTGCCACCAGCAGAGGTATAGCTAATGAAAAACTGTTTTTT.

This sequence joins TRBV5-6 and TRBJ1-6; TRBD1 matches at 10 bases. Unmatched junction bases numbered 8, after V lost 4 bases and J lost 7 bases. Germline CDR1 and CDR2: SGHDT and YYEEEE. The CDR3 totals 16 residues. The CDR3 is CASSPDRGRQNSPLHF. The CDR3 DNA reads as TGTGCCAGCAGCCCTGACAGGGGGCGGCAGAATTCACCCCTCCACTTT.

This chain joins TRBV20-1 and TRBJ1-3; D call uncertain. The germline V gene has CDR1 DFQATT and CDR2 SNEGSKA (reference sequence). Deletions cut 5 bases from V and 0 bases from J, with 8 bases between. The CDR3 spans 13 residues. The CDR3 region has the DNA TGCAGTGCTGGATACGCCTCTGGAAACACCATATATTTT. Translated: CSAGYASGNTIYF.

This clonotype appeared many times. The chain couples TRBV19 to TRBJ2-3; D is perhaps TRBD1 or TRBD2 (5 bases each). Trimming removed 5 bases from V and 0 bases from J, with 12 bases in between. The CDR3 is 15 amino acids. Germline V gene sequence: CDR1 LNHDA, CDR2 SQIVND (reference sequence). The CDR3 sequence: CASSSGAISTDTQYF. Here the CDR3 DNA reads TGTGCCAGTAGTTCCGGGGCCATTAGCACAGATACGCAGTATTTT.

This clonotype was recorded a few times. J is TRBJ2-7 and V is TRBV15; D gene unclear. The CDR3 totals 13 residues. Germline CDR1 LNHNV, CDR2 YYDKDF (reference sequence). V lost 4 bases and J lost 3, with 10 bases in between. CDR3 region: CATSTPGYYEQYF. The CDR3 DNA reads TGTGCCACCAGCACCCCCGGGTACTACGAGCAGTACTTC.

The genes are TRBV19 and TRBJ1-2, with no clear D. Germline V gives CDR1 LNHDA, CDR2 SQIVND (reference sequence). The CDR3 runs 19 residues. With 6 bases removed from V and 3 bases from J, the gap between germline ends came to 29 bases. The CDR3 is CASSILAVPGGPGDYGYTF. CDR3 DNA: TGTGCCAGTAGCATCCTAGCCGTACCGGGAGGACCAGGAGACTATGGCTACACCTTC.

The chain employs TRBV29-1 and TRBJ2-2; D unresolved. Trimming stripped 8 bases from V and 2 bases from J, with 15 bases between. Germline V gene sequence: CDR1 SQVTM, CDR2 ANQGSEA. The CDR3 is 14 residues long. CDR3 loop: CSLAPVDNTGELFF. In nucleotides, the CDR3 is TGCAGCTTGGCCCCAGTGGATAACACCGGGGAGCTGTTTTTT.

The rearrangement links TRBV7-3 to TRBJ1-2; 9 bases match TRBD1. The CDR3 covers 13 residues. V was pared by 3 bases and J by 5 bases, with 1 base of the junction left unmatched. The germline V gene has CDR1 SGHTA and CDR2 FQGTGA. CDR3 sequence reads: CASSFGQGYGYTF. The CDR3 DNA sequence: TGTGCCAGCAGCTTCGGACAGGGGTATGGCTACACCTTC.